This is a list of T cell receptor beta chains from one sample in a study of OX40 agonist ivuxolimab in advanced cancers. The protocol was immunoSEQ multiplex PCR, while the TCRdb copy is restricted to in-frame clones and leaves out a portion. The sample holds tens of thousands of clones; around 82% are singletons and the top ten take around 3.6%. This specimen was CD4+ or CD8+ T cells sorted from blood, taken in a trial of the OX40 agonist ivuxolimab. The receptor set was obtained from an adult with an advanced solid tumor such as melanoma, head and neck, liver or kidney cancer. Both conserved end residues are part of each CDR3. Fields, in order: clone size, J gene, V gene, D gene, CDR3 DNA, CDR3 protein. The D gene is left open where the match is weak. Only part of the rows carry a size: once, few, many, or a class if the clone is expanded.

>-|TRBJ1-1|TRBV28|-
TGTGCCAGCACGCGGATATTGGGAGCTGAAGCTTTCTTT
CASTRILGAEAFF
>-|TRBJ2-1|TRBV6-4|TRBD2
TGTGCCAGCAGTGCCCTAGCGGGGGGGGATGAGCAGTTCTTC
CASSALAGGDEQFF
>once|TRBJ2-5|TRBV11-2|-
TGTGCCAGCAGGGTAGGGGGGCTCCCTCAAGAGACCCAGTACTTC
CASRVGGLPQETQYF
>-|TRBJ1-1|TRBV11-2|-
TGTGCCAGCAGCAAAGACAGATTCCGAACTGAAGCTTTCTTT
CASSKDRFRTEAFF
>-|TRBJ1-2|TRBV6-5|-
TGTGCCAGCAGTAACTTCCGGGGAGTGAACTATGGCTACACCTTC
CASSNFRGVNYGYTF
>few|TRBJ2-3|TRBV9|-
TGTGCCAGCAGCGTCGGGGCCGCGACTAGCACAGATACGCAGTATTTT
CASSVGAATSTDTQYF
>-|TRBJ1-1|TRBV4-2|-
TGTGCCAGCAGCCAAGATAAAGTCCGGGAGAGAGCTTTCTTT
CASSQDKVRERAFF
>-|TRBJ1-5|TRBV7-2|-
TGTGCCAGCAGCTTACAGACAGGAGATAACAATCAGCCCCAGCATTTT
CASSLQTGDNNQPQHF
>-|TRBJ1-2|TRBV6-1|-
TGTGCCAGCAGTTCGACGGGGGGCGGCTACACCTTC
CASSSTGGGYTF
>-|TRBJ1-2|TRBV7-2|-
TGTGCCAGCAGCTTAGAGTCGGGCTACACCTTC
CASSLESGYTF
>-|TRBJ1-1|TRBV5-6|-
TGTGCCAGCAGCCCGAGGGGGGTCCCTCAACGTATGAACACTGAAGCTTTCTTT
CASSPRGVPQRMNTEAFF
>-|TRBJ2-5|TRBV6-7|TRBD2
TGTGCCAGCAGTTACTCATCGGGGGGGACCCAGTACTTC
CASSYSSGGTQYF
>-|TRBJ2-2|TRBV7-3|-
TGTGCCAGCAGCCACGCCACCGGGGAGCTGTTTTTT
CASSHATGELFF
>-|TRBJ2-7|TRBV19|TRBD2
TGTGCCAGTAGTATAAAAGCGGGGACCTATAGGGACGAGCAGTACTTC
CASSIKAGTYRDEQYF
>-|TRBJ2-1|TRBV7-6|TRBD2
TGTGCCAGCAGTTTAGCGGGAGGACGGGACAATGAGCAGTTCTTC
CASSLAGGRDNEQFF
>-|TRBJ1-2|TRBV19|TRBD1
TGTGCCAGTAGTGAACAGGGGCACTATGGCTACACCTTC
CASSEQGHYGYTF
>few|TRBJ1-2|TRBV4-1|-
TGCGCCAGCAGCCAAACGGGGGGCAACTATGGCTACACCTTC
CASSQTGGNYGYTF
>-|TRBJ2-7|TRBV5-1|TRBD1
TGCGCCAGCAGGTTGGGCAGAACAGGGGGCTCAGGCGAGCAGTACTTC
CASRLGRTGGSGEQYF
>-|TRBJ1-4|TRBV15|-
TGTGCCACCAGCAGAGTACGGTCAACTAATGAAAAACTGTTTTTT
CATSRVRSTNEKLFF
>-|TRBJ1-2|TRBV5-1|-
TGCGCCAGCAGCTTGGTGTACAGCAACAACTATGGCTACACCTTC
CASSLVYSNNYGYTF
>-|TRBJ2-3|TRBV5-6|-
TGTGCCAGCACGATGGGGGTGGGGTACACAGATACGCAGTATTTT
CASTMGVGYTDTQYF
>-|TRBJ2-5|TRBV11-3|-
TGTGCCAGCAGCCCCTCAGGGGGGGAGACCCAGTACTTC
CASSPSGGETQYF
>few|TRBJ2-5|TRBV27|TRBD2
TGTGCCAGCAAGAGAGCGGGAGAGGGAAAGACCCAGTACTTC
CASKRAGEGKTQYF
>-|TRBJ1-4|TRBV9|-
TGTGCCAGTGGGGGGACAACTAATGAAAAACTGTTTTTT
CASGGTTNEKLFF
>-|TRBJ2-7|TRBV6-9|-
TGTGCCAGCAGTCAGACATGGGAATCCTACGAGCAGTACTTC
CASSQTWESYEQYF
>-|TRBJ2-1|TRBV5-1|-
TGCGCCAGCAGCCGGGGACATCTCACAACGGGTTACAATGAGCAGTTCTTC
CASSRGHLTTGYNEQFF
>once|TRBJ2-3|TRBV18|-
TGTGCCAGCTCACCGGGTGCAACCACAGATACGCAGTATTTT
CASSPGATTDTQYF
>-|TRBJ1-3|TRBV6-1|-
TGTGCCAGCAGAAGGGACGGCAACTCTGGAAACACCATATATTTT
CASRRDGNSGNTIYF
>-|TRBJ2-5|TRBV19|TRBD1
TGTGCCAGTAGAACCTCGACAGGGACGGCCCAGTACTTC
CASRTSTGTAQYF
>-|TRBJ1-2|TRBV7-8|-
TGTGCCAGCAGCATAAGACCTACGACAGGTCTTGGGGGCTACACCTTC
CASSIRPTTGLGGYTF
>-|TRBJ2-7|TRBV27|TRBD2
TGTGCCGCCCGGACTAGCCCCTACGAGCAGTACTTC
CAARTSPYEQYF
>-|TRBJ1-2|TRBV27|-
TGTGCCAGCAGAGAGGGGCCAGGGGGCTACACCTTC
CASREGPGGYTF
>-|TRBJ1-5|TRBV2|TRBD1
TGTGCCAGCAGAACAACAGGGGAAAGTCAGCCCCAGCATTTT
CASRTTGESQPQHF
>-|TRBJ1-1|TRBV5-1|-
TGCGCCAGCAGCTTGTCACAGACGAACACTGAAGCTTTCTTT
CASSLSQTNTEAFF
>-|TRBJ2-7|TRBV28|-
TGTGCCAGCAGTTCCGGAACCTACGAGCAGTACTTC
CASSSGTYEQYF